These 2 T cell receptor beta chains originate from one sample sequenced in a study of shared clonotypes between healthy human individuals. TCRdb's copy holds only in-frame clones and misses some; the assay was immunoSEQ multiplex PCR. The table has around 1.1 million clones, more than 75% seen once; the top ten hold 0.61%. Sequencing input: memory CD4+ T cells from PBMCs. Subset reported: CD45RA-negative fraction. These receptors were collected from a man between 18 and 35 years old in good health. Some clones in this sample may be carry-over from other donors' samples.

This chain connects TRBV7-9 to TRBJ1-2; D is perhaps TRBD1 (5 bases). V shed 0 bases and J shed 5 bases, with 13 bases lying between them. The CDR3 runs to 15 residues. Germline CDR1 is SEHNR and CDR2 is FQNEAQ (reference sequence). The CDR3 spells CASSLAKKGPYGYTF. CDR3 nucleotides: TGTGCCAGCAGCTTAGCGAAGAAGGGGCCATATGGCTACACCTTC.

Only a few counts were recorded for this clone. The chain carries TRBV7-2 and TRBJ2-7; a weak D match, TRBD1 (6 bases). The V end lost 3 bases, the J end lost 3 bases, and 9 bases lay between the germline ends. Germline values: CDR1 SGHTA, CDR2 FQGNSA. This CDR3 is 13 amino acids long. CDR3 protein: CASSFGQHYEQYF. CDR3 DNA: TGTGCCAGCAGCTTCGGACAGCACTACGAGCAGTACTTC.